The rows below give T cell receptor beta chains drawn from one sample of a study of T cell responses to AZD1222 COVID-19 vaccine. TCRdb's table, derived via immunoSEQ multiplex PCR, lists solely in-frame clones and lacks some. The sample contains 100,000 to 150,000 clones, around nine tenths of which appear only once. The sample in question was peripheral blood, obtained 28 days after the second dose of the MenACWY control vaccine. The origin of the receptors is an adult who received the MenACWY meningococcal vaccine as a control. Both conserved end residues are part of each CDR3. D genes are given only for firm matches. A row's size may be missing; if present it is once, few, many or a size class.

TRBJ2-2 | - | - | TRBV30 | TGTGCCTGGAGTGTACTGGCAGGGGCCGGGGAGCTGTTTTTT | CAWSVLAGAGELFF
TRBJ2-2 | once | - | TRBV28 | TGTGCCAGCAGCCCCCTTACGGGGGTCCCCGGGGAGCTGTTTTTT | CASSPLTGVPGELFF
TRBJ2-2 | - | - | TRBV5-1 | TGCGCCAGCAGCTTGGCCTTCGCCGGGGAGCTGTTTTTT | CASSLAFAGELFF
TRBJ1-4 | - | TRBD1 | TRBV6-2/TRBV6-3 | TGTGCCAGCAGCAACACCGGGACAGGGACTGAAAAACTGTTTTTT | CASSNTGTGTEKLFF
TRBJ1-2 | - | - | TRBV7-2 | TGTGCCAGCAGCTTAGGTCCGGAGAACTATGGCTACACCTTC | CASSLGPENYGYTF
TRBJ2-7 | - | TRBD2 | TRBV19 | TGTGCCAGTAGTCGACAGGCACCGACTAGCGGGAGGGCCTACGAGCAGTACTTC | CASSRQAPTSGRAYEQYF
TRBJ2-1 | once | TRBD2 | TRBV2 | TGTGCCAGCAGTGACGATCATTTCATAGGGACTAGCGGGAGATTCAATGAGCAGTTCTTC | CASSDDHFIGTSGRFNEQFF
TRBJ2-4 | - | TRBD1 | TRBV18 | TGTGCCAGCTCACCGATCCAAGACAGGGACATTCAGTACTTC | CASSPIQDRDIQYF
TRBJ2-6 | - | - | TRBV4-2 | TGTGCCAGCAGCCAAGAGACATATACCTCTGGGGCCAACGTCCTGACTTTC | CASSQETYTSGANVLTF
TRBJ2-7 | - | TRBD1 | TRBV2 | TGTGCCAGCAGGGAAGGTCGGGGACAGGGGGTTTTCTACGAGCAGTACTTC | CASREGRGQGVFYEQYF
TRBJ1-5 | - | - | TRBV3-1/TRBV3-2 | TGTGCCAGCAGCCAAGGCCTGGGTCAGCCCCAGCATTTT | CASSQGLGQPQHF
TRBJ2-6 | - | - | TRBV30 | TGTGCCTGGAGTGTACCCGGGATCTCTGGGGCCAACGTCCTGACTTTC | CAWSVPGISGANVLTF